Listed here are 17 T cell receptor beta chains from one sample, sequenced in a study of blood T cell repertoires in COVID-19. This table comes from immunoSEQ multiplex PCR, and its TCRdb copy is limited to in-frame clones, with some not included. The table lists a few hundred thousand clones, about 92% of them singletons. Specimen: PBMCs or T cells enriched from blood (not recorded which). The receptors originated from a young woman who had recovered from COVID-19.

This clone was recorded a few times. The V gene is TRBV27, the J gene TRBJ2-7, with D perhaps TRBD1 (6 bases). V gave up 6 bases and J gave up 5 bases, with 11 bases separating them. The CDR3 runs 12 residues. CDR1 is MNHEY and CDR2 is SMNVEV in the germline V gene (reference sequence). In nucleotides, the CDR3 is TGTGCCAGCAGCCCCAGGGGCAACGAGCAGTACTTC. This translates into CASSPRGNEQYF.

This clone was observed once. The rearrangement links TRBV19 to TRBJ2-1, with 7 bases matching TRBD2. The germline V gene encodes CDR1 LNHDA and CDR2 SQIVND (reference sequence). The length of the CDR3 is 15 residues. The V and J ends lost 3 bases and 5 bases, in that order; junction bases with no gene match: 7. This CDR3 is CASSIIWSGNNEQFF. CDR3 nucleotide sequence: TGTGCCAGTAGTATTATTTGGAGCGGGAACAATGAGCAGTTCTTC.

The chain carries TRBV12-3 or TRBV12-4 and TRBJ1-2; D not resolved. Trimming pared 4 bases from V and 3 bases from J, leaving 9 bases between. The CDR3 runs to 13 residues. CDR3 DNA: TGTGCCAGCAGTTCCACAGTGGACTATGGCTACACCTTC. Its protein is CASSSTVDYGYTF.

The CDR3 DNA reads as TGTGCCAGTAGTATAGATCTTATTGGGCAAAGGGGCCAAGAGACCCAGTACTTC. Amino acids: CASSIDLIGQRGQETQYF. The chain couples TRBV19 to TRBJ2-5, with a possible D match to TRBD1 (5 bases). The V end lost 0 bases, the J end lost 1 base, and 18 bases lay between the germline ends. This CDR3 is built from 18 residues. CDR1 is LNHDA, CDR2 SQIVND, per germline (reference sequence).

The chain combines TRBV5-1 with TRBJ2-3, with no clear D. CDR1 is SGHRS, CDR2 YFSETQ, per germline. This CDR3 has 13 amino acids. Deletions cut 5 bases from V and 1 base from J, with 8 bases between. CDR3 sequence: CASSNYRTDTQYF. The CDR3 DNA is TGCGCCAGCAGTAACTACCGCACAGATACGCAGTATTTT.

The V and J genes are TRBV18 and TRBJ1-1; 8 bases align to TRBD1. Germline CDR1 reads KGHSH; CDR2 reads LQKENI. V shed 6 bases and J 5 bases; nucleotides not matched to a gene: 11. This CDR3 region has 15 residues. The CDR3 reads CASSSNPGGYTEAFF. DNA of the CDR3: TGTGCCAGCTCGTCCAATCCAGGGGGCTATACTGAAGCTTTCTTT.

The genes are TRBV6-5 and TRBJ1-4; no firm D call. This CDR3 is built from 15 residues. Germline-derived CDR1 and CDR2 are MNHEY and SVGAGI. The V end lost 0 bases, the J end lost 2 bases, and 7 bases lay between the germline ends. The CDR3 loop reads CASSYSGGTNEKLFF. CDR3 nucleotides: TGTGCCAGCAGTTACTCCGGCGGGACTAATGAAAAACTGTTTTTT.

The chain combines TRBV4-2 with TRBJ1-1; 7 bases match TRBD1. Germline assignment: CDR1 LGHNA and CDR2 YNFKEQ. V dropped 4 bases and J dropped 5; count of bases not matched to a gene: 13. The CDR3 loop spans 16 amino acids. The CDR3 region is CASSPKDRQGRTEAFF. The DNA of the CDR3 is TGTGCCAGCAGCCCCAAGGACCGACAGGGTCGGACTGAAGCTTTCTTT.

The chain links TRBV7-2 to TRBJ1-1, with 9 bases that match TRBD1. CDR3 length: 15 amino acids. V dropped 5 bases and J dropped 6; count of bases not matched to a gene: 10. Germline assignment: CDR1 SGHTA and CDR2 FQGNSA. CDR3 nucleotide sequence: TGTGCCAGCAGCCTCACGAGGACAGGGGTCGCTGAAGCTTTCTTT. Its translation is CASSLTRTGVAEAFF.

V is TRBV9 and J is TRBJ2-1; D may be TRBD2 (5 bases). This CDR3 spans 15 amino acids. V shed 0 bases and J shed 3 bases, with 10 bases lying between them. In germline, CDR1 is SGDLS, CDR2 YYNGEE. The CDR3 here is CASSVAGIIYNEQFF. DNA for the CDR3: TGTGCCAGCAGCGTAGCGGGAATAATCTACAATGAGCAGTTCTTC.

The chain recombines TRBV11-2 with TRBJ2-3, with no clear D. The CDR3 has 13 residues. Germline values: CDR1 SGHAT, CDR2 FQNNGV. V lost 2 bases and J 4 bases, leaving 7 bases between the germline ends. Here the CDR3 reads CASSLYRADTQYF. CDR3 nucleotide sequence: TGTGCCAGCAGCTTATATCGGGCAGATACGCAGTATTTT.

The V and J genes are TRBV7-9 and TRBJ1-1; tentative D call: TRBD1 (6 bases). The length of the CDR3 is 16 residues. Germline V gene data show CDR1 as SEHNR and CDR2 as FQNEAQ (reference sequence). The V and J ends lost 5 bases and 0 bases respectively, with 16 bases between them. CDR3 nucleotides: TGTGCCAGCAGCCCACCCTTCGGGACAATGAACACTGAAGCTTTCTTT. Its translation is CASSPPFGTMNTEAFF.

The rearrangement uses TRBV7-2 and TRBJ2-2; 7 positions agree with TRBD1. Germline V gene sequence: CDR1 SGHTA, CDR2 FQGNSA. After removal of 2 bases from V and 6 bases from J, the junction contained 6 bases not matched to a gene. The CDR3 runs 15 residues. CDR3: CASSLKYRGSGELFF. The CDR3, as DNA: TGTGCCAGCAGCTTAAAATACAGGGGTTCCGGGGAGCTGTTTTTT.

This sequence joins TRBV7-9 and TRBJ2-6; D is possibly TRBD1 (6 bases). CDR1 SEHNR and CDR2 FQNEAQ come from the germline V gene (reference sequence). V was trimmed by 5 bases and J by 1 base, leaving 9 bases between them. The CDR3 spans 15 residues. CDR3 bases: TGTGCCAGCAGCGTACAGGGTTCTGGGGCCAACGTCCTGACTTTC. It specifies CASSVQGSGANVLTF.

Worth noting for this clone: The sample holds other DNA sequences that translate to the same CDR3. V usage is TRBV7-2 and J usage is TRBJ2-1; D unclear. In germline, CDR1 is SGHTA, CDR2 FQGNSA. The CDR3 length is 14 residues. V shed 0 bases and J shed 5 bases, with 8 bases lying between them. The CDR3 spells CASSLAGANNEQFF. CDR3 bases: TGTGCCAGCAGCTTAGCGGGCGCGAACAATGAGCAGTTCTTC.

CDR3: CASSRGSLKGYEQYF. The CDR3 coding sequence is TGTGCCAGCAGTCGGGGTTCTTTAAAAGGTTACGAGCAGTACTTC. The J gene is TRBJ2-7, the V gene TRBV6-5; D may be TRBD2 (5 bases). There are 15 residues in the CDR3. Between the trimmed V and J ends, which lost 5 bases and 4 bases, there was a span of 18 bases. The germline CDR1 and CDR2 sequences are MNHEY and SVGAGI.

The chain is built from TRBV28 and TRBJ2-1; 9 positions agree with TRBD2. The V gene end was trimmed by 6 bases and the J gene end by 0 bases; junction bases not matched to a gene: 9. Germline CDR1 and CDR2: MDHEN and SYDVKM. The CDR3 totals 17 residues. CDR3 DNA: TGTGCCAGCAGCCGAGGGACTAGCTTTTCCTCCTACAATGAGCAGTTCTTC. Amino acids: CASSRGTSFSSYNEQFF.